These 13 T cell receptor beta chains share one sample of origin, sequenced in a study of blood T cell repertoires in COVID-19. Measured with immunoSEQ multiplex PCR; TCRdb has only the in-frame clones, and not every one. The repertoire has about 210,000 clones, more than 65% of them found once; the top ten carry 9.7%. Sequences were obtained from peripheral blood. The receptor set was obtained from a man aged 45-65 years with active or convalescent COVID-19.

J is TRBJ2-7 and V is TRBV4-1, with a tentative D call TRBD1 (7 bases). Germline loops: CDR1 MGHRA, CDR2 YSYEKL. The CDR3 loop spans 14 amino acids. Deletions cut 4 bases from V and 1 base from J, with 11 bases between. CDR3 in amino acids: CASSPRDRSYEQYF. CDR3 nucleotide sequence: TGCGCCAGCAGCCCGCGGGACAGATCCTACGAGCAGTACTTC.

To note about this clone: The sample carries other DNA sequences with the same CDR3. The chain joins TRBV28 to TRBJ2-7; D is unclear. V was trimmed by 3 bases and J by 3 bases, leaving 6 bases between them. Germline CDR1 is MDHEN and CDR2 is SYDVKM. This CDR3 has 12 residues. The CDR3 reads CASSLAGYEQYF. As DNA, the CDR3 is TGTGCCAGCAGTTTGGCAGGCTACGAGCAGTACTTC. The full variable domain, rest sourced from reference TRBV28 and TRBJ2-7, is DVKVTQSSRYLVKRTGEKVFLECVQDMDHENMFWYRQDPGLGLRLIYFSYDVKMKEKGDIPEGYSVSREKKERFSLILESASTNQTSMYLCASSLAGYEQYFGPGTRLTVT.

In DNA, the CDR3 is TGCGCCAGCAGTGAGTCGGACCTGGACAGAGCATACGTCTACGAGCAGTACGTC. Protein sequence: CASSESDLDRAYVYEQYV. The chain carries TRBV10-1 and TRBJ2-7; D is perhaps TRBD1 (6 bases). The length of the CDR3 is 18 residues. The ends were cut back, 0 bases at V and 3 bases at J, with 21 bases in the middle. Germline values: CDR1 WNHNN, CDR2 SYGVQD (reference sequence).

The genes are TRBV11-1 and TRBJ2-7; D is possibly TRBD2 (5 bases). Germline V gene sequence: CDR1 SGHAT, CDR2 FQDESV (reference sequence). The V end lost 5 bases, the J end lost 2 bases, and 19 bases lay between the germline ends. The CDR3 is 16 residues long. The CDR3 reads CASSLARGTYPYEQYF. The CDR3 DNA sequence: TGTGCCAGCAGCCTCGCTCGGGGAACCTACCCCTACGAGCAGTACTTC.

This clone was detected once. The V call is TRBV6-4, the J call TRBJ2-2; 13 bases map to TRBD2. The J segment lost 7 bases and the V segment lost 8 bases, leaving 16 bases of the junction unmatched. This CDR3 has 18 amino acids. CDR1 and CDR2 from the germline V gene are MRHNA and SNTAGT. CDR3 in DNA: TGTGCCAGCCAGCCACACTCGACTAGCGGGGGGCGGGGCGGGGAGCTGTTTTTT. Encoded protein: CASQPHSTSGGRGGELFF.

This chain joins TRBV7-9 and TRBJ1-3; no definite D call. The V gene's germline CDR1 is SEHNR and CDR2 FQNEAQ (reference sequence). The V gene lost 6 bases and the J gene lost 0 bases, with 18 bases spanning the gap. The CDR3 is made up of 17 amino acids. CDR3 in amino acids: CASRFSMGDYSGNTIYF. CDR3 nucleotide sequence: TGTGCCAGCAGATTTAGCATGGGAGATTACTCTGGAAACACCATATATTTT. The whole variable domain, filled in from reference TRBV7-9 and TRBJ1-3, reads DTGVSQNPRHKITKRGQNVTFRCDPISEHNRLYWYRQTLGQGPEFLTYFQNEAQLEKSRLLSDRFSAERPKGSFSTLEIQRTEQGDSAMYLCASRFSMGDYSGNTIYFGEGSWLTVV.

V and J are TRBV6-6 and TRBJ2-7; 10 nucleotides match TRBD1. V shed 6 bases, J shed 6 bases, and the junction held 5 bases outside the gene matches. The length of the CDR3 is 13 residues. Germline lookup yields CDR1 MNHNY and CDR2 SVGAGI (reference sequence). The CDR3 region is CASSPRDRGEQYV. CDR3 DNA: TGTGCCAGCAGCCCCCGGGACAGGGGCGAGCAGTACGTC.

Here the CDR3 DNA reads TGTGCCAGCAGCTTGGTCGGGGGGGCCACAGATACGCAGTATTTT. Translated, it gives CASSLVGGATDTQYF. The rearrangement uses TRBV5-4 and TRBJ2-3; 8 bases agree with TRBD2. With V trimmed by 0 bases and J by 2 bases, 2 bases remained unmatched. The CDR3 contains 15 residues. From germline, CDR1 is SGHNT and CDR2 YYREEE (reference sequence).

V is TRBV10-3 and J is TRBJ1-2; 7 bases fit TRBD1. The CDR3 consists of 13 residues. Germline assignment: CDR1 ENHRY and CDR2 SYGVKD. The trim removed 6 bases at V and 7 bases at J, leaving 8 bases unmatched. The CDR3 sequence is CAISPDREGGYTF. The CDR3 DNA sequence: TGTGCCATCAGCCCCGACAGGGAAGGTGGCTACACCTTC.

The chain couples TRBV7-9 to TRBJ2-1; 7 bases align to TRBD2. Germline CDR1 and CDR2: SEHNR and FQNEAQ (reference sequence). Trimming cost V 4 bases and J 9 bases; bases outside gene matches: 15. The CDR3 is 16 residues long. This chain's CDR3 is CASSYPPAGENGEQFF. CDR3 nucleotides: TGTGCCAGCAGCTACCCCCCGGCGGGAGAGAACGGTGAGCAGTTCTTC.

This clone was picked up many times. This sequence joins TRBV19 and TRBJ2-3; 9 nucleotides line up with TRBD2. CDR1 and CDR2 (germline): LNHDA, SQIVND (reference sequence). The CDR3 runs 18 residues. V lost 3 bases, J lost 6 bases, and 16 bases stayed unmatched. The CDR3 bases are TGTGCCAGTAGTATCACCCTAGCGGGACGTACCCCTAAGGATACGCAGTATTTT. It codes for CASSITLAGRTPKDTQYF.

V gene TRBV3-1 (or the pseudogene TRBV3-2) combines with J gene TRBJ2-1; TRBD1 matches at 7 bases. V shed 0 bases, J shed 3 bases, and the junction held 5 bases outside the gene matches. Germline values: CDR1 LGHDT, CDR2 YNNKEL (reference sequence). The CDR3 has 16 residues. The CDR3 loop reads CASSQDKAGGYNEQFF. CDR3 DNA sequence: TGTGCCAGCAGCCAAGATAAGGCAGGGGGCTACAATGAGCAGTTCTTC.

The V gene is TRBV3-1 (or the pseudogene TRBV3-2), the J gene TRBJ2-2; 9 bases match TRBD1. Losses at the gene ends were 4 bases for V and 6 bases for J; bases not matched to a gene: 6. CDR3 size: 15 residues. The germline gives CDR1 LGHDT, CDR2 YNNKEL (reference sequence). The CDR3 DNA follows: TGTGCCAGCAGCCCCGGGACAGGGCGACCCGGGGAGCTGTTTTTT. This translates into CASSPGTGRPGELFF.